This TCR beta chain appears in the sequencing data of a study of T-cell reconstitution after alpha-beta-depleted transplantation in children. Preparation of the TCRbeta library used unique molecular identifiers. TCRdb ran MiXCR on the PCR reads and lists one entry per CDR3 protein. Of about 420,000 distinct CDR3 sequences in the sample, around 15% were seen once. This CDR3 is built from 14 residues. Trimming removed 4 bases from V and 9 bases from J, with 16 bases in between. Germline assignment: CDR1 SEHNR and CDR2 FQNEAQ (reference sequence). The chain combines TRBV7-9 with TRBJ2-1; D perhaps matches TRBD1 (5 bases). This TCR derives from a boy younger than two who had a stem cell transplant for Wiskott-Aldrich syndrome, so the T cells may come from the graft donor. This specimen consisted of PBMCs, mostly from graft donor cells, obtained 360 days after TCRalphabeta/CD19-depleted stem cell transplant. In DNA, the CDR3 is TGTGCCAGCAGCTCCAGGGCGGTGCTCGCTGAGCAGTTCTTC. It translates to CASSSRAVLAEQFF.